This entry lists 24 T cell receptor beta chains sequenced from one sample in a study of human T cells and chemical hapten exposure. Time point specified: patch test 3, about 24 weeks after DPC sensitization. Stated treatment: therapeutic diphenylcyclopropenone sensitization with weekly scalp DPC. TCRdb processed the RACE reads anew with MiXCR; each CDR3 protein has one entry. The sample has some 89,000 distinct CDR3 sequences, less than 35% seen once; the top ten hold around a tenth. The specimen comprised whole blood, sampled in connection with sensitization to the hapten diphenylcyclopropenone (DPC). These receptors all come from a man aged 40-50 years with alopecia areata. Some clones in this sample may be carry-over from other donors' samples.

J is TRBJ2-1 and V is TRBV20-1; 10 bases match TRBD2. Germline-derived CDR1 and CDR2 are DFQATT and SNEGSKA (reference sequence). V shed 5 bases, J shed 0 bases, and the junction held 4 bases outside the gene matches. CDR3 length equals 15 residues. In DNA form, the CDR3 reads TGCAGTGCTCATAGCGGGAGGAGCTCCTACAATGAGCAGTTCTTC. As protein: CSAHSGRSSYNEQFF.

This clonotype was counted many times. The genes are TRBV6-5 and TRBJ2-7; D uncertain. The CDR3 totals 15 residues. Trimming shortened V by 3 bases and J by 3 bases, and 15 bases separated the two germline ends. From germline, CDR1 is MNHEY and CDR2 SVGAGI. The CDR3 region has the DNA TGTGCCAGCAGTTATAGGAATGACGTCTTCTACGAGCAGTACTTC. Translating it yields CASSYRNDVFYEQYF.

This clonotype has only a few counts. This rearrangement joins TRBV28 to TRBJ1-1; 9 bases line up with TRBD1. The CDR3 sequence is 14 residues long. V trimming: 6 bases; J trimming: 3 bases; junction bases outside the gene matches: 5. Germline CDR1 reads MDHEN; CDR2 reads SYDVKM. The CDR3 nucleotides read TGTGCCAGCAGGGGACAGGGTTCTGACACTGAAGCTTTCTTT. It translates to CASRGQGSDTEAFF.

The CDR3 sequence is CASSYSGRGNQPQHF. In nucleotides, the CDR3 is TGTGCCAGCAGTTACTCAGGACGGGGCAATCAGCCCCAGCATTTT. The rearrangement joins TRBV6-5 to TRBJ1-5, with no clear D. This CDR3 has 15 amino acids. The germline V gene encodes CDR1 MNHEY and CDR2 SVGAGI. V lost 0 bases and J lost 2, with 8 bases in between.

This clonotype has more than one count but fewer than ten. The J gene is TRBJ2-1, the V gene TRBV2, with 10 bases identical to TRBD2. Germline-derived CDR1 and CDR2 are SNHLY and FYNNEI. The V segment lost 7 bases and the J segment 2 bases; nucleotides outside the gene matches: 2. The length of the CDR3 is 14 residues. CDR3 residues: CASTGLAAYNEQFF. The CDR3 DNA follows: TGTGCCAGCACTGGACTAGCGGCCTACAATGAGCAGTTCTTC.

This chain uses TRBV5-1 with TRBJ2-3; 7 bases agree with TRBD2. CDR3 length: 16 amino acids. Germline V gene data show CDR1 as SGHRS and CDR2 as YFSETQ. Trimming removed 1 base from V and 3 bases from J; junction bases left unmatched: 8. CDR3 amino acids: CASSLPTTSRTDTQYF. The CDR3 DNA reads as TGCGCCAGCAGCTTGCCGACGACTAGCAGGACAGATACGCAGTATTTT.

The genes are TRBV7-2 and TRBJ2-2, with 8 bases identical to TRBD1. Germline CDR1 is SGHTA and CDR2 is FQGNSA. V lost 2 bases to trimming and J lost 0 bases; unmatched junction nucleotides: 8. The CDR3 covers 18 residues. As DNA, the CDR3 is TGTGCCAGCAGCTTACGACAGGGGACACCCGCGAACACCGGGGAGCTGTTTTTT. Translation gives CASSLRQGTPANTGELFF. Combining the CDR3 with reference TRBV7-2 and TRBJ2-2 gives the whole variable domain GAGVSQSPSNKVTEKGKDVELRCDPISGHTALYWYRQSLGQGLEFLIYFQGNSAPDKSGLPSDRFSAERTGGSVSTLTIQRTQQEDSAVYLCASSLRQGTPANTGELFFGEGSRLTVL.

The V gene is TRBV7-9, the J gene TRBJ2-5; 11 positions match TRBD2. The CDR3 sequence is 14 residues long. CDR1 and CDR2 from the germline V gene are SEHNR and FQNEAQ (reference sequence). J lost 3 bases, V lost 7 bases, and 4 bases had no gene match. This CDR3 reads CASTVAGGEETQYF. The CDR3 nucleotides are TGTGCCAGCACTGTAGCGGGAGGGGAAGAGACCCAGTACTTC.

The chain recombines TRBV12-3 or TRBV12-4 with TRBJ1-2; perhaps TRBD1 as D (6 bases). This CDR3 is built from 13 residues. V shed 5 bases and J shed 4 bases, with 11 bases lying between them. For the CDR3, the DNA is TGTGCCAGCAGTAGTCAGGGGTTCTATGGCTACACCTTC. It translates to CASSSQGFYGYTF.

V and J are TRBV7-2 and TRBJ2-1; D gene ambiguous. The V end was cut by 5 bases, the J end by 8 bases, with 7 bases between. Germline loops: CDR1 SGHTA, CDR2 FQGNSA. CDR3 length equals 11 residues. As DNA, the CDR3 is TGTGCCAGCAGCCCCATACATGAGCAGTTCTTC. Protein product: CASSPIHEQFF.

CDR3 residues: CASSEGQNQPQHF. CDR3 coding DNA: TGTGCCAGCAGCGAAGGACAAAATCAGCCCCAGCATTTT. The rearrangement links TRBV6-5 to TRBJ1-5, with D tentatively TRBD1 (5 bases). Germline CDR1 is MNHEY and CDR2 is SVGAGI. The length of the CDR3 is 13 residues. Trimming cost V 6 bases and J 4 bases, with 10 bases left between them.

This clonotype appeared a single time. This chain connects TRBV27 to TRBJ1-2; D ambiguous. Trimming took off 3 bases at V and 2 bases at J, with 7 bases between the two ends. Per germline, CDR1 MNHEY and CDR2 SMNVEV (reference sequence). The CDR3 sequence is 13 residues long. This CDR3 reads CASSFSPNYGYTF. The CDR3 DNA is TGTGCCAGCAGTTTTAGCCCCAACTATGGCTACACCTTC.

This clonotype was counted between two and nine times. This chain joins TRBV11-2 and TRBJ2-7; 7 bases line up with TRBD2. The CDR3 sequence is 15 residues long. Germline CDR1 SGHAT, CDR2 FQNNGV. V shed 2 bases and J 7 bases; nucleotides not matched to a gene: 11. CDR3 sequence (DNA): TGTGCCAGCAGCTTATTTACTAGCGCTTCTTATGAGCAGTACTTC. Its protein is CASSLFTSASYEQYF.

CDR3 DNA sequence: TGCGCCAGCAGTACCGGGACTACCACCCCAGAGACCCAGTACTTC. Encoded protein: CASSTGTTTPETQYF. The chain recombines TRBV5-1 with TRBJ2-5, with TRBD2 identical over 7 bases. The J segment lost 4 bases and the V segment lost 5 bases, leaving 11 bases of the junction unmatched. Germline assignment: CDR1 SGHRS and CDR2 YFSETQ. The CDR3 extends over 15 amino acids.

The chain links TRBV20-1 to TRBJ1-6, with TRBD1 identical over 7 bases. CDR3 length: 15 amino acids. J gave up 4 bases and V 6 bases, and 9 bases lay outside the gene matches. CDR1 is DFQATT, CDR2 SNEGSKA, per germline (reference sequence). In DNA, the CDR3 is TGCAGTGCGCCAGGGGGGGAAGCTTATAATTCACCCCTCCACTTT. It specifies CSAPGGEAYNSPLHF.

CDR3 sequence reads: CASSSPGQGPSGSPNEQFF. CDR3 nucleotides: TGCGCCAGCAGCTCGCCGGGACAGGGACCTAGCGGGTCTCCCAATGAGCAGTTCTTC. The rearrangement uses TRBV5-1 and TRBJ2-1; possible D gene TRBD1, 9 bases. Germline assignment: CDR1 SGHRS and CDR2 YFSETQ. CDR3 length equals 19 residues. V dropped 3 bases and J dropped 6 bases, with 28 bases sitting between them. Full variable domain (remainder filled in from reference TRBV5-1 and TRBJ2-1): KAGVTQTPRYLIKTRGQQVTLSCSPISGHRSVSWYQQTPGQGLQFLFEYFSETQRNKGNFPGRFSGRQFSNSRSEMNVSTLELGDSALYLCASSSPGQGPSGSPNEQFFGPGTRLTVL.

The J gene is TRBJ2-3, the V gene TRBV20-1; D uncertain. The ends were cut back, 0 bases at V and 3 bases at J, with 13 bases in the middle. Germline V gene data show CDR1 as DFQATT and CDR2 as SNEGSKA (reference sequence). The CDR3 loop spans 15 amino acids. For the CDR3, the DNA is TGCAGTGCTAGAGATCTGGGCAGGTGGACAGATACGCAGTATTTT. Protein: CSARDLGRWTDTQYF.

The chain links TRBV20-1 to TRBJ1-1; TRBD1 agrees at 9 bases. Germline CDR1 DFQATT, CDR2 SNEGSKA (reference sequence). J lost 4 bases, V lost 3 bases, and 6 bases had no gene match. The CDR3 consists of 14 residues. The CDR3 DNA sequence: TGCAGTGCTAGTTATCCGACAGGGGGCACTGAAGCTTTCTTT. Translated, it gives CSASYPTGGTEAFF.

CDR3 in amino acids: CASSLIPSTDTQYF. DNA for the CDR3: TGTGCCAGCAGTTTAATCCCAAGCACAGATACGCAGTATTTT. J is TRBJ2-3 and V is TRBV27; no definite D call. V lost 2 bases and J 0 bases, leaving 6 bases between the germline ends. The CDR3 totals 14 residues. Germline CDR1 is MNHEY and CDR2 is SMNVEV (reference sequence).

This clonotype was detected a few times. The chain uses TRBV28 and TRBJ2-5, with D possibly being TRBD1 (5 bases). Germline V gives CDR1 MDHEN, CDR2 SYDVKM. CDR3 size: 15 residues. V lost 6 bases and J 2 bases, leaving 16 bases between the germline ends. CDR3 loop: CASSPQTRAQETQYF. CDR3 DNA: TGTGCCAGCAGCCCGCAAACCAGGGCACAAGAGACCCAGTACTTC.

CDR3 region: CASQGVYEQYF. The CDR3 DNA sequence: TGTGCCAGTCAGGGGGTATACGAGCAGTACTTC. The genes are TRBV28 and TRBJ2-7; 7 positions match TRBD1. The CDR3 loop spans 11 amino acids. J lost 4 bases, V lost 9 bases, and 3 bases had no gene match. Looked up from germline, CDR1 is MDHEN and CDR2 is SYDVKM.

In its sample, this clonotype was seen a few times. The chain couples TRBV20-1 to TRBJ2-1; 7 positions agree with TRBD2. Germline CDR1 and CDR2: DFQATT and SNEGSKA (reference sequence). The CDR3 runs to 16 residues. V gave up 6 bases and J gave up 7 bases; unmatched junction bases: 18. The CDR3 bases are TGCAGTGCCACGAACGCGGGCAGCGGGAATGTGAATGAGCAGTTCTTC. Its protein product is CSATNAGSGNVNEQFF.

The chain is built from TRBV3-1 and TRBJ2-3; the D gene is possibly TRBD2 (6 bases). Germline V gene data show CDR1 as LGHDT and CDR2 as YNNKEL (reference sequence). The V end was cut by 1 base, the J end by 0 bases, with 11 bases between. The CDR3 consists of 16 residues. CDR3 amino acids: CASSQGGGRSTDTQYF. CDR3 nucleotide sequence: TGTGCCAGCAGCCAAGGTGGAGGGAGGAGCACAGATACGCAGTATTTT.

The CDR3 nucleotides read TGTGCCTGGAGTCTTGGTCTAGCGGAAGAGACCCAGTACTTC. The encoded protein is CAWSLGLAEETQYF. The chain has TRBV30 and TRBJ2-5; TRBD2 matches 7 bases. V trimming: 2 bases; J trimming: 3 bases; junction bases outside the gene matches: 6. The germline V gene encodes CDR1 GTSNPN and CDR2 SVGIG (reference sequence). This CDR3 is built from 14 residues.